These 17 T cell receptor beta chains share one sample of origin, sequenced in a study of cytomegalovirus exposure and HLA in healthy donors. 60 Vbeta and 13 Jbeta primers were used in PCR. Some clones are missing from TCRdb's copy, which holds only in-frame ones; the method was immunoSEQ multiplex PCR. The data hold about 94,000 clones, with 81% observed a single time. Sequenced material: PBMCs. These receptors were obtained from a human donor in good health.

About this clone itself: Its ends do not fully match the called genes, so a read error is possible. The chain links TRBV7-7 to TRBJ2-1; 8 positions agree with TRBD1. The CDR3 extends over 18 amino acids. Germline CDR1 and CDR2: SSHAT and FNYEAQ (reference sequence). CDR3 bases: TGTGCTAGCAGCGCCGTCCTCCCGGGACAGGCCTCGTACAATGAGCAGTTCTTC. Translated: CASSAVLPGQASYNEQFF.

V gene TRBV27 combines with J gene TRBJ2-7; D is perhaps TRBD2 (6 bases). V was clipped by 4 bases and J by 3 bases, with 19 bases between them. CDR1 MNHEY and CDR2 SMNVEV come from the germline V gene (reference sequence). The CDR3 sequence is 16 residues long. The CDR3, as DNA: TGTGCCAGCAGTTCCAATAGCGGAAAGCTAGTCTACGAGCAGTACTTC. As protein: CASSSNSGKLVYEQYF.

V is TRBV7-9 and J is TRBJ1-1; no clear D. This CDR3 is 14 amino acids long. Germline V gene lookup returns CDR1 SEHNR and CDR2 FQNEAQ (reference sequence). Trimming left V 5 bases short and J 1 base short, with 11 bases between. The CDR3 reads CASSPRGGNTEAFF. As DNA, the CDR3 is TGTGCCAGCAGCCCCCGAGGAGGGAACACTGAAGCTTTCTTT.

This clone has just a few counts. The chain uses TRBV4-1 and TRBJ1-3; TRBD1 is a possible D gene (5 bases). In germline, CDR1 is MGHRA, CDR2 YSYEKL. The CDR3 is 12 residues long. The V end was cut by 4 bases, the J end by 9 bases, with 10 bases between. In DNA, the CDR3 is TGCGCCAGCAGCCGGGGCGTGAGCACCATATATTTT. Translation gives CASSRGVSTIYF.

This chain joins TRBV4-2 and TRBJ1-1; the D gene is possibly TRBD1 (5 bases). Trimming shortened V by 3 bases and J by 4 bases, and 15 bases separated the two germline ends. CDR3 length: 15 residues. Germline V gene lookup returns CDR1 LGHNA and CDR2 YNFKEQ. CDR3 DNA sequence: TGTGCCAGCAGCCATGGGGGGGGAGCGACCACTGAAGCTTTCTTT. This translates into CASSHGGGATTEAFF.

The V call is TRBV19, the J call TRBJ2-3; 9 positions match TRBD2. The CDR3 loop spans 15 amino acids. Germline CDR1 LNHDA, CDR2 SQIVND (reference sequence). V trimming: 5 bases; J trimming: 6 bases; junction bases outside the gene matches: 9. The CDR3 DNA follows: TGTGCCAGTAGTCTCACGAGCGGGAGGCTGGATACGCAGTATTTT. This translates into CASSLTSGRLDTQYF. Drawing the rest from reference TRBV19 and TRBJ2-3, the complete variable domain is DGGITQSPKYLFRKEGQNVTLSCEQNLNHDAMYWYRQDPGQGLRLIYYSQIVNDFQKGDIAEGYSVSREKKESFPLTVTSAQKNPTAFYLCASSLTSGRLDTQYFGPGTRLTVL.

This chain connects TRBV5-1 to TRBJ2-3; TRBD2 matches 9 bases. The CDR3 runs to 16 residues. Germline trimming cut 0 bases from V and 1 base from J; bases unmatched to any gene: 3. Germline V gene data show CDR1 as SGHRS and CDR2 as YFSETQ. For the CDR3, the DNA is TGCGCCAGCAGCTTGGAGGTAGCGGGGGGCACAGATACGCAGTATTTT. Amino acids: CASSLEVAGGTDTQYF. Drawing the rest from reference TRBV5-1 and TRBJ2-3, the complete variable domain is KAGVTQTPRYLIKTRGQQVTLSCSPISGHRSVSWYQQTPGQGLQFLFEYFSETQRNKGNFPGRFSGRQFSNSRSEMNVSTLELGDSALYLCASSLEVAGGTDTQYFGPGTRLTVL.

The V and J genes are TRBV4-3 and TRBJ1-2; 8 bases match TRBD1. Germline CDR1 and CDR2: LGHNA and YSLEER. The CDR3 length is 16 residues. Trimming removed 6 bases from V and 6 bases from J; junction bases left unmatched: 15. The chain's CDR3 is CASSPQGAGTRHGYTF. The CDR3 bases are TGCGCCAGCAGTCCCCAGGGGGCAGGGACCCGTCATGGCTACACCTTC.

The chain recombines TRBV7-9 with TRBJ1-1; possible D gene TRBD1, 6 bases. Germline CDR1 SEHNR, CDR2 FQNEAQ (reference sequence). The CDR3 runs to 12 residues. V lost 7 bases to trimming and J lost 11 bases, with 17 bases between them. CDR3 in DNA: TGTGCCAGCAAAATAGGGGGGGGTAGGGCTTTCTTT. This codes for CASKIGGGRAFF.

The genes are TRBV19 and TRBJ1-2; a weak D match, TRBD1 (6 bases). The ends were cut back, 10 bases at V and 1 base at J, with 16 bases in the middle. This CDR3 region has 14 residues. Germline lookup yields CDR1 LNHDA and CDR2 SQIVND (reference sequence). CDR3 amino acids: CATNPLDSNYGYTF. As DNA, the CDR3 is TGTGCCACAAACCCTCTGGACAGTAACTATGGCTACACCTTC. The full variable domain, its missing parts supplied by reference TRBV19 and TRBJ1-2, is DGGITQSPKYLFRKEGQNVTLSCEQNLNHDAMYWYRQDPGQGLRLIYYSQIVNDFQKGDIAEGYSVSREKKESFPLTVTSAQKNPTAFYLCATNPLDSNYGYTFGSGTRLTVV.

The rearrangement uses TRBV7-9 and TRBJ2-2, with D unclear. In germline, CDR1 is SEHNR, CDR2 FQNEAQ (reference sequence). V was clipped by 4 bases and J by 7 bases, with 10 bases between them. The CDR3 has 13 amino acids. CDR3 loop: CASSSFPGGELFF. CDR3 DNA sequence: TGTGCCAGCAGCTCATTTCCGGGCGGGGAGCTGTTTTTT.

This clone was seen a single time. The rearrangement uses TRBV27 and TRBJ1-5; 8 bases align to TRBD1. The CDR3 contains 14 residues. The germline V gene encodes CDR1 MNHEY and CDR2 SMNVEV (reference sequence). With 4 bases clipped from V and 6 bases from J, the junction kept 5 bases outside the gene matches. Written as DNA, the CDR3 is TGTGCCAGCAGTTCTTACAGGGGGGGTCAGCCCCAGCATTTT. This translates into CASSSYRGGQPQHF.

This clone was detected only a few times. V is TRBV5-1 and J is TRBJ1-1, with 7 bases identical to TRBD1. Trimming removed 4 bases from V and 0 bases from J; junction bases left unmatched: 3. Germline CDR1 SGHRS, CDR2 YFSETQ. The CDR3 has 14 amino acids. Here the CDR3 DNA reads TGCGCCAGCAGCAGAACAGGGGTGAACACTGAAGCTTTCTTT. Protein product: CASSRTGVNTEAFF.

CDR3 sequence (DNA): TGCGCCAGCAGCTCTCAGGGCACTGATGGCTACACCTTC. Encoded protein: CASSSQGTDGYTF. The V call is TRBV5-1, the J call TRBJ1-2, with D possibly being TRBD1 (5 bases). The CDR3 covers 13 residues. The V and J ends lost 3 bases and 6 bases respectively, with 12 bases between them. Germline V gene lookup returns CDR1 SGHRS and CDR2 YFSETQ.

The DNA for the CDR3 is TGTGCCAGTAGTATAGTTGGAGGGTCCTATGGCTACACCTTC. Translation gives CASSIVGGSYGYTF. The chain joins TRBV19 to TRBJ1-2; no firm D call. V lost 1 base and J 4 bases, leaving 10 bases between the germline ends. Germline lookup yields CDR1 LNHDA and CDR2 SQIVND (reference sequence). The CDR3 length is 14 residues.

The chain combines TRBV5-1 with TRBJ2-1, with 8 bases identical to TRBD2. The germline gives CDR1 SGHRS, CDR2 YFSETQ. The CDR3 runs to 15 residues. V was clipped by 3 bases and J by 6 bases; unmatched bases: 8. The CDR3 DNA reads TGCGCCAGCAGCTCTCCCCTCACTAGCGGCAATGAGCAGTTCTTC. Translation: CASSSPLTSGNEQFF.

The gene calls are TRBV14 and TRBJ1-1; D gene uncertain. V lost 0 bases and J 0 bases, leaving 8 bases between the germline ends. The germline gives CDR1 SGHDN, CDR2 FVKESK. The CDR3 totals 15 residues. The CDR3 region has the DNA TGTGCCAGCAGCCAAGAGAGGCGGCTGAACACTGAAGCTTTCTTT. Amino acid sequence: CASSQERRLNTEAFF. The variable domain in full, completed from reference TRBV14 and TRBJ1-1, reads EAGVTQFPSHSVIEKGQTVTLRCDPISGHDNLYWYRRVMGKEIKFLLHFVKESKQDESGMPNNRFLAERTGGTYSTLKVQPAELEDSGVYFCASSQERRLNTEAFFGQGTRLTVV.